This paragraph reports one T cell receptor (beta chain). This CDR3 spans 15 amino acids. Germline CDR1 reads MGHDK; CDR2 reads SYGVNS. Trimming cost V 6 bases and J 1 base; bases outside gene matches: 5. This specimen comes from a study of control samples from healthy donors and cancer patients. Some clones are missing from TCRdb's copy, which holds only in-frame ones; the method was immunoSEQ multiplex PCR. In the table there are over 150,000 clones, approximately 94% of which are singletons. This rearrangement joins TRBV25-1 to TRBJ2-2; 7 positions agree with TRBD1. Sequencing was done on a sample of blood. The sequence was obtained from a man in his forties in good health. As DNA, the CDR3 is TGTGCCAGCAGACCGGGACAGAAGAACACCGGGGAGCTGTTTTTT. Amino acids: CASRPGQKNTGELFF.